This passage covers 10 T cell receptor beta chains from one sample sequenced in a study of cytomegalovirus exposure and HLA in healthy donors. This PCR relied on a set of 60 Vbeta primers and 13 Jbeta primers. Clones were read by immunoSEQ multiplex PCR, and TCRdb kept only the in-frame ones, dropping some. The table lists 70,000 to 100,000 clones, approximately 71% of them singletons. Sample: PBMCs. These receptors originate from a man in his fifties in good health and CMV-seronegative.

The CDR3 DNA is TGCGCCAGCAGCCAAGTTGGGACAGCAGCGGGCGAGCAGTACTTC. The encoded protein is CASSQVGTAAGEQYF. V and J are TRBV4-3 and TRBJ2-7, with a possible D match to TRBD1 (7 bases). Germline-derived CDR1 and CDR2 are LGHNA and YSLEER. The CDR3 loop spans 15 amino acids. Deletions cut 1 base from V and 6 bases from J, with 16 bases between.

The chain employs TRBV7-3 and TRBJ2-3; tentatively, D is TRBD2 (6 bases). The CDR3 spans 16 residues. Between the trimmed V and J ends, which lost 3 bases and 3 bases, there was a span of 16 bases. Germline CDR1 and CDR2: SGHTA and FQGTGA. For the CDR3, the DNA is TGTGCCAGCAGCTTGGGGCGGGAAACAAGAACAGATACGCAGTATTTT. Translation gives CASSLGRETRTDTQYF.

This clone has only one observation. The chain combines TRBV25-1 with TRBJ1-4, with 7 bases that match TRBD1. CDR1 is MGHDK and CDR2 is SYGVNS in the germline V gene. After removal of 2 bases from V and 8 bases from J, the junction contained 11 bases not matched to a gene. The CDR3 is 16 residues long. In DNA form, the CDR3 reads TGTGCCAGCAGTGAACTCGGACAGGCCCTTCCGGAAAAACTGTTTTTT. This encodes CASSELGQALPEKLFF.

The chain couples TRBV19 to TRBJ2-2; TRBD2 might be the D (6 bases). Trimming took off 7 bases at V and 4 bases at J, with 10 bases between the two ends. Germline values: CDR1 LNHDA, CDR2 SQIVND (reference sequence). The CDR3 is made up of 13 amino acids. CDR3 in DNA: TGTGCCAGTAAGGAGGGCGGCACCGGGGAGCTGTTTTTT. It is translated as CASKEGGTGELFF. Full variable domain (rest looked up from reference TRBV19 and TRBJ2-2): DGGITQSPKYLFRKEGQNVTLSCEQNLNHDAMYWYRQDPGQGLRLIYYSQIVNDFQKGDIAEGYSVSREKKESFPLTVTSAQKNPTAFYLCASKEGGTGELFFGEGSRLTVL.

The chain links TRBV6-1 to TRBJ1-2, with 10 bases that match TRBD1. The CDR3 totals 14 residues. V shed 8 bases, J shed 3 bases, and the junction held 6 bases outside the gene matches. Germline CDR1 reads MNHNS; CDR2 reads SASEGT. In DNA, the CDR3 is TGTGCCAGCCGGAGACAGGGGGCTTACTATGGCTACACCTTC. It specifies CASRRQGAYYGYTF.

The rearrangement links TRBV5-1 to TRBJ1-1, with D possibly TRBD1 on 5 matching bases. The CDR3 runs to 15 residues. The ends were cut back, 4 bases at V and 4 bases at J, with 17 bases in the middle. The germline V gene encodes CDR1 SGHRS and CDR2 YFSETQ. The CDR3 nucleotides read TGCGCCAGCAGCCCCGGGGGGGACCGCGGCACTGAAGCTTTCTTT. It translates to CASSPGGDRGTEAFF.

This clone has more than one count but fewer than ten. This sequence joins TRBV4-3 and TRBJ1-5, with D hard to call. The CDR3 runs to 18 residues. Trimming removed 0 bases from V and 3 bases from J, with 18 bases in between. CDR1 and CDR2 (germline): LGHNA, YSLEER. DNA for the CDR3: TGCGCCAGCAGCCAAGATATCGCTTCCGGAGGGTCCAATCAGCCCCAGCATTTT. The encoded protein is CASSQDIASGGSNQPQHF.

This clone has only one observation. The genes are TRBV6-1 and TRBJ1-5, with D perhaps TRBD1 (6 bases). V was trimmed by 2 bases and J by 6 bases, leaving 14 bases between them. CDR3 length: 15 residues. Germline CDR1 reads MNHNS; CDR2 reads SASEGT. The CDR3: CASSELAGVTQPQHF. CDR3 DNA sequence: TGTGCCAGCAGTGAATTGGCAGGGGTTACTCAGCCCCAGCATTTT.

This clone showed up just a few times. This chain uses TRBV7-6 with TRBJ1-5; D perhaps matches TRBD1 (5 bases). V lost 4 bases and J 10 bases, leaving 11 bases between the germline ends. CDR3 length: 12 amino acids. The germline V gene has CDR1 SGHVS and CDR2 FNYEAQ. CDR3 in DNA: TGTGCCAGCAGCTCCGAGGGACTTCCCCAGCATTTT. It encodes CASSSEGLPQHF.

The sample holds one count of this clone. The CDR3 does not close with the conserved phenylalanine or tryptophan, likely indicating a read error. V and J are TRBV2 and TRBJ2-3; D is uncertain. This CDR3 comprises 14 residues. The germline V gene encodes CDR1 SNHLY and CDR2 FYNNEI. Trimming cost V 8 bases and J 0 bases, with 12 bases left between them. CDR3 protein: CASAAASSTDTQYV. DNA of the CDR3: TGTGCCAGCGCTGCTGCATCTAGCACAGATACGCAGTATGTT.